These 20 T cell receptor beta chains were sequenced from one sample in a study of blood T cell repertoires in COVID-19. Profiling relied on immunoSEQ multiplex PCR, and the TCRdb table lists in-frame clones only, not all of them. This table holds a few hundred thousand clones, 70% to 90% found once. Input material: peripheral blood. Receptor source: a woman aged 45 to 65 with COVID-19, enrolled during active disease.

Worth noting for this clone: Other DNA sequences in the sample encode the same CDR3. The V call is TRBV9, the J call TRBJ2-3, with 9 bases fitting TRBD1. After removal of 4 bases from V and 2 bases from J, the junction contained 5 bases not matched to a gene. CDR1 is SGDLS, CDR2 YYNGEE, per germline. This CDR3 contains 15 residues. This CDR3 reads CASSPGQGYTDTQYF. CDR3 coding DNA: TGTGCCAGCAGCCCCGGACAGGGGTACACAGATACGCAGTATTTT.

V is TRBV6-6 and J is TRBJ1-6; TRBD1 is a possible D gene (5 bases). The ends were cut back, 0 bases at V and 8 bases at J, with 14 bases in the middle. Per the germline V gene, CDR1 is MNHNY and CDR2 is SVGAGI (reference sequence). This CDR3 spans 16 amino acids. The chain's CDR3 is CASSYSNRGGDSPLHF. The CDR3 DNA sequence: TGTGCCAGCAGTTACTCGAATCGGGGAGGGGATTCACCCCTCCACTTT.

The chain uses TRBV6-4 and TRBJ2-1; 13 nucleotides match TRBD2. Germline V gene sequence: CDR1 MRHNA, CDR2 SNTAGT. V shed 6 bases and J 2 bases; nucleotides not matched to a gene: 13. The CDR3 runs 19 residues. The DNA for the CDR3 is TGTGCCAGCAGACCTACTAGCGGGGGGGCCGTCGGGCCCTACAATGAGCAGTTCTTC. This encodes CASRPTSGGAVGPYNEQFF.

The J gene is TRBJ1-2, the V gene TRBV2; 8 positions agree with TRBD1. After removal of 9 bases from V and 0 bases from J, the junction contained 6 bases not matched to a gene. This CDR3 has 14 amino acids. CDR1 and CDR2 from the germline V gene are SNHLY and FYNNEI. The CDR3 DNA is TGTGCCAGTTTTGGGACAGGTACTAACTATGGCTACACCTTC. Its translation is CASFGTGTNYGYTF.

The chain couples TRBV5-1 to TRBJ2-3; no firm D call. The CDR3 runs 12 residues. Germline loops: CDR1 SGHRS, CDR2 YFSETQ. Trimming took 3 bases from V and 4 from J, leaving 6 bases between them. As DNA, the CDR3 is TGCGCCAGCAGCTCCACTTCAGATACGCAGTATTTT. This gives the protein CASSSTSDTQYF.

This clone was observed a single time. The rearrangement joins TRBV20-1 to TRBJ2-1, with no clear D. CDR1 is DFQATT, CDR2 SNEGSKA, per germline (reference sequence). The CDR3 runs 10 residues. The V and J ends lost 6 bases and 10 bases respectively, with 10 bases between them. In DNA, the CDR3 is TGCAGTGCCCAGCGAGGAGAGCAGTTCTTC. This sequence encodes CSAQRGEQFF.

The CDR3 region is CASSGRGRNTGELFF. In DNA form, the CDR3 reads TGTGCCAGCAGCGGGAGGGGTAGAAACACCGGGGAGCTGTTTTTT. The rearrangement joins TRBV2 to TRBJ2-2; 8 bases map to TRBD2. The CDR3 has 15 amino acids. Germline V gives CDR1 SNHLY, CDR2 FYNNEI. V lost 6 bases to trimming and J lost 2 bases; unmatched junction nucleotides: 5. Using reference TRBV2 and TRBJ2-2 for the parts outside the CDR3, the full variable domain is EPEVTQTPSHQVTQMGQEVILRCVPISNHLYFYWYRQILGQKVEFLVSFYNNEISEKSEIFDDQFSVERPDGSNFTLKIRSTKLEDSAMYFCASSGRGRNTGELFFGEGSRLTVL.

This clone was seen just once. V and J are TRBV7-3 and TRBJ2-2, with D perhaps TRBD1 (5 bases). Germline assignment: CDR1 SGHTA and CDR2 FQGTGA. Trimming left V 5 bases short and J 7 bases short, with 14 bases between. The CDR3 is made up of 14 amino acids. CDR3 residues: CASSPASGHGELFF. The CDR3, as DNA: TGTGCCAGCAGCCCAGCCTCAGGGCACGGGGAGCTGTTTTTT. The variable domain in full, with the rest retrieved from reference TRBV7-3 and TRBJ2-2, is GAGVSQTPSNKVTEKGKYVELRCDPISGHTALYWYRQSLGQGPEFLIYFQGTGAADDSGLPNDRFFAVRPEGSVSTLKIQRTERGDSAVYLCASSPASGHGELFFGEGSRLTVL.

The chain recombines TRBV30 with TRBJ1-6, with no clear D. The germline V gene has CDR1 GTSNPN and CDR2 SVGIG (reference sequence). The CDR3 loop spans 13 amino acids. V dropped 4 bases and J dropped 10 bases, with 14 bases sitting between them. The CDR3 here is CAWNPTRESPLHF. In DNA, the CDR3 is TGTGCCTGGAACCCGACAAGAGAATCACCCCTCCACTTT.

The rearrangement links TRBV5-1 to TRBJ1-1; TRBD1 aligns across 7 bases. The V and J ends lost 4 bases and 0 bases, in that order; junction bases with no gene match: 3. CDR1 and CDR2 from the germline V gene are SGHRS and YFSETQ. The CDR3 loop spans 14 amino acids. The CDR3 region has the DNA TGCGCCAGCAGCGTACAGGGGTTGAACACTGAAGCTTTCTTT. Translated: CASSVQGLNTEAFF.

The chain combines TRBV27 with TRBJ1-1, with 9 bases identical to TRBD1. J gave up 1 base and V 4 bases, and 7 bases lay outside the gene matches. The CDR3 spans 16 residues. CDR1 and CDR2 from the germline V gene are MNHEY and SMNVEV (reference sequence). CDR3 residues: CASSSRTGATNTEAFF. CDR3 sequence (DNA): TGTGCCAGCAGTTCCAGGACAGGGGCTACGAACACTGAAGCTTTCTTT.

CDR3: CASSPQTGVNTEAFF. The CDR3, as DNA: TGTGCCAGCAGCCCTCAGACAGGGGTGAACACTGAAGCTTTCTTT. This sequence joins TRBV9 and TRBJ1-1, with 8 bases lining up with TRBD1. In germline, CDR1 is SGDLS, CDR2 YYNGEE. This CDR3 is 15 amino acids long. With V trimmed by 4 bases and J by 0 bases, 5 bases remained unmatched.

CDR3: CASSYRRQRNTEAFF. CDR3 nucleotides: TGTGCCAGCAGTTACCGGCGGCAGCGAAACACTGAAGCTTTCTTT. The chain links TRBV6-2 or TRBV6-3 to TRBJ1-1; no definite D call. Trimming took off 2 bases at V and 2 bases at J, with 12 bases between the two ends. CDR1 and CDR2 (germline): MNHEY, SVGEGT. The CDR3 loop spans 15 amino acids.

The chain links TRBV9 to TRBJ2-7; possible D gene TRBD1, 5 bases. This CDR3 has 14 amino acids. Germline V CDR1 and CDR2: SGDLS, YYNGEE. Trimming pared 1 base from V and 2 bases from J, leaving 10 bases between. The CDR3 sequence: CASSVTGSPYEQYF. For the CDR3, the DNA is TGTGCCAGCAGCGTAACAGGCAGCCCCTACGAGCAGTACTTC.

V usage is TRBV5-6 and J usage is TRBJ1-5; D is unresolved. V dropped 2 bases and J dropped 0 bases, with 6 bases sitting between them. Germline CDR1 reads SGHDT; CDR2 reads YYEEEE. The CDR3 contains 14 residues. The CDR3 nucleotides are TGTGCCAGCAGCTTCACAGATAGCAATCAGCCCCAGCATTTT. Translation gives CASSFTDSNQPQHF.

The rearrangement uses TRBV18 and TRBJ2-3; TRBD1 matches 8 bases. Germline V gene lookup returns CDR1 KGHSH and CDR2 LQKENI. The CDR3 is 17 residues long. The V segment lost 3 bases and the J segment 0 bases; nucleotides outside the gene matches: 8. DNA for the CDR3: TGTGCCAGCTCACCGCGGGACAGGACTTATAGCACAGATACGCAGTATTTT. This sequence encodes CASSPRDRTYSTDTQYF.

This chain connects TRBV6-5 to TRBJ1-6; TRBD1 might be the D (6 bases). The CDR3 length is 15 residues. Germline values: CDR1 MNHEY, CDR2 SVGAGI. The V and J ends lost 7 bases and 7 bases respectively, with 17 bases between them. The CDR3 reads CASIIRDTRNSPLHF. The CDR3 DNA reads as TGTGCCAGCATTATCCGGGACACTCGAAATTCACCCCTCCACTTT.

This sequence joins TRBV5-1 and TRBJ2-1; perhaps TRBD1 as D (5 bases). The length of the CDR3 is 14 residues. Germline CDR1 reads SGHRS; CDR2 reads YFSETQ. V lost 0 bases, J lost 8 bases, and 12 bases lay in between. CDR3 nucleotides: TGCGCCAGCAGCTTGGCGGGCAGGGCCCATGAGCAGTTCTTC. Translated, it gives CASSLAGRAHEQFF.

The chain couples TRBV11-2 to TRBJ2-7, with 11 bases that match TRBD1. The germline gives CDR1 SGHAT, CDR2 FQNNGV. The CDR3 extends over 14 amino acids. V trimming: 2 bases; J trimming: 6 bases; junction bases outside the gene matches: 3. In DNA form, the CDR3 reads TGTGCCAGCAGCTTACCGGGACAGGGGGTCGAGCAGTACTTC. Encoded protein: CASSLPGQGVEQYF.

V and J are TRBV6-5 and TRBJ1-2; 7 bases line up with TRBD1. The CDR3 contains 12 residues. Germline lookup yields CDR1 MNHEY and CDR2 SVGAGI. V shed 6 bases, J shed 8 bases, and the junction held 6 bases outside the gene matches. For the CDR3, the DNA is TGTGCCAGCAGCCTGACAGGGCGAGGCTACACCTTC. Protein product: CASSLTGRGYTF.